The T cell receptor (beta chain) under discussion was sequenced for a study of post-analysis software for immune sequencing data. Overall study: Relapsing-remitting, secondary progressive and progressive-relapsing multiple sclerosis were all included among the disease courses. Findings and limits, study-wide: Patients showed TRBV5-6, TRBV5-1 and TRBV20-1 among a few TRBV segments more frequent than in controls. Those samples that were prepared in the same batch co-clustered strongly by F measure.

Looked up from germline, CDR1 is SGHRS and CDR2 is YFSETQ. The V and J ends lost 4 bases and 2 bases respectively, with 16 bases between them. CDR3 length equals 16 residues. cDNA libraries for TCR beta contained unique molecular identifiers. TCRdb analysed the PCR reads with MiXCR anew, one entry per CDR3 protein. The sample holds a few hundred thousand distinct CDR3 sequences, about a third seen once. This clonotype was seen more than once but under ten times. Its antigen is currently unknown. The chain employs TRBV5-1 and TRBJ2-1; D is ambiguous. The sequence derives from a girl between 2 and 17 years old with multiple sclerosis. The material sequenced was blood. The CDR3 DNA reads as TGCGCCAGCAGCCTCTCCCTAGTAGGGACCTACAATGAGCAGTTCTTC. Translated, it gives CASSLSLVGTYNEQFF.